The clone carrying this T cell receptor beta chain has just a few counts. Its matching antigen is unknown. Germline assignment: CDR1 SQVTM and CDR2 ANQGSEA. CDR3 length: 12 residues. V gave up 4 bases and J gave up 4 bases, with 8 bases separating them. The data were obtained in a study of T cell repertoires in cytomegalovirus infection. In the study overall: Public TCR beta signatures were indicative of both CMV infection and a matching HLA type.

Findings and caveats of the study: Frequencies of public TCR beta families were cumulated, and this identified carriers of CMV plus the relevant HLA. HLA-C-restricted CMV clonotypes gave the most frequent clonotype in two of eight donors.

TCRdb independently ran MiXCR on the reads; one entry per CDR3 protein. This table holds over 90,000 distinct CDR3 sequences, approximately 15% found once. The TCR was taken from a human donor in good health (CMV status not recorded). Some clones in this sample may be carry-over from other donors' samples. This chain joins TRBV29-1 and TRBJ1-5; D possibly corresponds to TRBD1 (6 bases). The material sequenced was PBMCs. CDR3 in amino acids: CSVGQENQPQHF. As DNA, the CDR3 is TGCAGCGTTGGACAGGAAAATCAGCCCCAGCATTTT.